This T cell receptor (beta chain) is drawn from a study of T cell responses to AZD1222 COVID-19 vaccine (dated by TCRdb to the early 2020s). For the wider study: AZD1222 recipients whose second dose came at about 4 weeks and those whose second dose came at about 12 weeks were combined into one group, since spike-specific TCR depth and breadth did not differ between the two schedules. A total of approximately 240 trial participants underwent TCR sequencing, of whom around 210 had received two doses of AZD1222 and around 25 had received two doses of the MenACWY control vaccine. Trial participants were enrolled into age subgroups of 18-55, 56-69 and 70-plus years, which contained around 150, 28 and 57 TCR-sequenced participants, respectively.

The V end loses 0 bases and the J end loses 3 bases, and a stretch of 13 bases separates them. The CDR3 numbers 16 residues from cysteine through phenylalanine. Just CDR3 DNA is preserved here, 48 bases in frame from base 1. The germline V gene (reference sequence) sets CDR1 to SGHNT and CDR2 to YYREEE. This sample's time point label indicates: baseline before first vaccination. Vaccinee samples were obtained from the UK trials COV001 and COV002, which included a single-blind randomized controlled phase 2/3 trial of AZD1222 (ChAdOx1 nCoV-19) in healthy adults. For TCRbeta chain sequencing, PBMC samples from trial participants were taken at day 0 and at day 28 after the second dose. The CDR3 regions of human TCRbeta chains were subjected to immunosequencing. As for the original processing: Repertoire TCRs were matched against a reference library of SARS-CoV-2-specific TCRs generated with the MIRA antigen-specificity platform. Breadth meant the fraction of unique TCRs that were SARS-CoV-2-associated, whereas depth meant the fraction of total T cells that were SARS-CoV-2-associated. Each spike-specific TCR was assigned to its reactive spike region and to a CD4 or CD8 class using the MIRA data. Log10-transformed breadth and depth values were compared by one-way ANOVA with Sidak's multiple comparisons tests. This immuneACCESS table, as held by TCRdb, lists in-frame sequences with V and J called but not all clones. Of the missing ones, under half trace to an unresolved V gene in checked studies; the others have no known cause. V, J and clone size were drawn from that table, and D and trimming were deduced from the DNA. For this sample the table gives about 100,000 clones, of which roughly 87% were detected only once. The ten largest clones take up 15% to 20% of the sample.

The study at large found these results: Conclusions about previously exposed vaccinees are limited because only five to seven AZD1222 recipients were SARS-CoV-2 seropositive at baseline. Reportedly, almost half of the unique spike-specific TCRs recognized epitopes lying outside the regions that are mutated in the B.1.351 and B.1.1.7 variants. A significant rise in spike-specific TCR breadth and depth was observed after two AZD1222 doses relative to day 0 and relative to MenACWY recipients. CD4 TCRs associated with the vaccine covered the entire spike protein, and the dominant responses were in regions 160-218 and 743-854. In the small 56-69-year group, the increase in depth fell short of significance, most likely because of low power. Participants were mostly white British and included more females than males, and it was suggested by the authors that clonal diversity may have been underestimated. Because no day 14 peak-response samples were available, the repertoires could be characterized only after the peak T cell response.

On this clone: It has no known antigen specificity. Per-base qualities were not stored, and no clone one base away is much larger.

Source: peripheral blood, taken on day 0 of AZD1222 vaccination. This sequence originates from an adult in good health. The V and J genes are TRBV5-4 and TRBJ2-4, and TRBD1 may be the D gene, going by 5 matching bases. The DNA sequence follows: TGTGCCAGCAGCTTGGATTATCAGGGCGGCAAAAACATTCAGTACTTC. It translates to CASSLDYQGGKNIQYF.